Shown below are 27 T cell receptor beta chains from a single sample sequenced in a study of identifying expanded T cells in peripheral blood. Assay: immunoSEQ multiplex PCR; the TCRdb copy retains only in-frame clones and omits some. Here the sample spans 50,000 to 60,000 clones, 82% being singletons. Sequencing input: blood. These receptors originate from a person aged 18-70 years in good health.

CDR3 coding DNA: TGCGCCAGCAGCTTGGGAAATCGGGGACAGGGAATGGGCATTCAGTACTTC. It is translated as CASSLGNRGQGMGIQYF. The chain employs TRBV5-1 and TRBJ2-4; the match to TRBD1 covers 9 bases. The V gene end was trimmed by 0 bases and the J gene end by 9 bases; junction bases not matched to a gene: 13. This CDR3 is 17 amino acids long. Germline assignment: CDR1 SGHRS and CDR2 YFSETQ.

The chain uses TRBV14 and TRBJ1-1; D not certain. Germline V gene lookup returns CDR1 SGHDN and CDR2 FVKESK. V lost 0 bases to trimming and J lost 6 bases, with 14 bases between them. The CDR3 consists of 15 residues. The CDR3 nucleotides read TGTGCCAGCAGCCAAGATCCGGCAGGCTTGGCTGAAGCTTTCTTT. Its translation is CASSQDPAGLAEAFF.

The gene calls are TRBV9 and TRBJ2-7; 7 nucleotides agree with TRBD2. V trimming: 6 bases; J trimming: 0 bases; junction bases outside the gene matches: 9. The CDR3 is 15 residues long. The germline V gene has CDR1 SGDLS and CDR2 YYNGEE. CDR3 DNA sequence: TGTGCCAGCACCCTTGGGGAGGGATACTCCTACGAGCAGTACTTC. Translation: CASTLGEGYSYEQYF.

The chain has TRBV27 and TRBJ1-3, with 11 bases identical to TRBD1. Germline V CDR1 and CDR2: MNHEY, SMNVEV (reference sequence). Germline trimming cut 8 bases from V and 5 bases from J; bases unmatched to any gene: 8. This CDR3 has 15 amino acids. The CDR3 sequence: CASRGQGATRNTIYF. CDR3 coding DNA: TGTGCCAGCCGCGGACAGGGGGCGACGAGAAACACCATATATTTT.

This clone appeared a single time. The rearrangement joins TRBV9 to TRBJ2-1, with 8 bases fitting TRBD2. The CDR3 is 13 residues long. Trimming took 4 bases from V and 11 from J; bases not matched to a gene: 8. The V gene's germline CDR1 is SGDLS and CDR2 YYNGEE. The CDR3 here is CASSSPSGPQQFF. The DNA of the CDR3 is TGTGCCAGCAGCAGTCCTAGCGGGCCCCAGCAGTTCTTC.

The chain is built from TRBV4-3 and TRBJ2-2; 10 bases line up with TRBD2. This CDR3 region has 17 residues. CDR1 LGHNA and CDR2 YSLEER come from the germline V gene. Trimming took 1 base from V and 3 from J; bases not matched to a gene: 5. CDR3 DNA: TGCGCCAGCAGCCAAGTGCCTAGCGGGGGATACACCGGGGAGCTGTTTTTT. It encodes CASSQVPSGGYTGELFF.

A single count supports this clone. V usage is TRBV5-8 and J usage is TRBJ1-6, with 7 bases lining up with TRBD1. The germline V gene has CDR1 SGHTS and CDR2 YDEGEE. V shed 4 bases, J shed 4 bases, and the junction held 5 bases outside the gene matches. This CDR3 has 15 residues. DNA for the CDR3: TGTGCCAGCAGCATGACAGGGCGGTATAATTCACCCCTCCACTTT. Protein product: CASSMTGRYNSPLHF.

The chain couples TRBV7-8 to TRBJ2-5, with D maybe TRBD1 (5 bases). The CDR3 length is 14 residues. Trimming took off 2 bases at V and 2 bases at J, with 9 bases between the two ends. CDR1 is SGHVS and CDR2 is FQNEAQ in the germline V gene. The CDR3 sequence is CASSLRQPQETQYF. The CDR3 DNA follows: TGTGCCAGCAGCTTACGACAGCCACAAGAGACCCAGTACTTC.

This clone was counted at least ten times. V usage is TRBV5-1 and J usage is TRBJ2-5; a possible D gene is TRBD2 (5 bases). Trimming left V 4 bases short and J 1 base short, with 11 bases between. This CDR3 region has 14 residues. CDR1 is SGHRS and CDR2 is YFSETQ in the germline V gene. The CDR3 DNA sequence: TGCGCCAGCAGCACTAGTGTGGTCCAAGAGACCCAGTACTTC. This translates into CASSTSVVQETQYF.

The chain couples TRBV6-1 to TRBJ1-2; no clear D. Germline V CDR1 and CDR2: MNHNS, SASEGT. V was pared by 7 bases and J by 7 bases, with 19 bases between. The CDR3 has 14 residues. CDR3 protein: CASTPRRTVAGYTF. The DNA of the CDR3 is TGTGCCAGCACCCCCCGACGGACTGTAGCTGGCTACACCTTC.

The chain combines TRBV14 with TRBJ2-7, with 11 bases aligning to TRBD2. The CDR3 contains 17 residues. V was pared by 2 bases and J by 5 bases, with 11 bases of the junction left unmatched. Germline CDR1 reads SGHDN; CDR2 reads FVKESK. CDR3 protein: CASSQLAGGISGDEQYF. CDR3 DNA sequence: TGTGCCAGCAGCCAACTAGCGGGAGGTATATCGGGAGACGAGCAGTACTTC.

This clone was found a few times. The V gene is TRBV11-3, the J gene TRBJ1-1, with TRBD1 matching 7 bases. V was clipped by 5 bases and J by 1 base; unmatched bases: 7. The CDR3 length is 15 residues. Germline V gives CDR1 SGHNT, CDR2 YENEEA. The DNA of the CDR3 is TGTGCCAGCAGCCCAAGGGGGCAAGAGAACACTGAAGCTTTCTTT. Translated: CASSPRGQENTEAFF.

This clone was found a few times. The chain combines TRBV29-1 with TRBJ1-1; unclear D gene. V lost 4 bases and J 4 bases, leaving 10 bases between the germline ends. Per germline, CDR1 SQVTM and CDR2 ANQGSEA. This CDR3 comprises 12 residues. CDR3 sequence reads: CSVAPDTTEAFF. The CDR3 bases are TGCAGCGTTGCTCCAGATACCACTGAAGCTTTCTTT.

The V and J genes are TRBV18 and TRBJ2-4; 15 nucleotides match TRBD2. CDR1 is KGHSH and CDR2 is LQKENI in the germline V gene. V trimming: 0 bases; J trimming: 6 bases; junction bases outside the gene matches: 15. CDR3 length equals 21 residues. The CDR3 nucleotides are TGTGCCAGCTCACCACCAAACAGCGCTAGGACTAGCGGGAGGGTCGGAAACATTCAGTACTTC. As protein: CASSPPNSARTSGRVGNIQYF.

This sequence joins TRBV9 and TRBJ1-6, with 7 bases fitting TRBD1. The CDR3 length is 17 residues. V lost 4 bases and J lost 6; bases outside the gene matches: 13. Germline lookup yields CDR1 SGDLS and CDR2 YYNGEE. CDR3 sequence (DNA): TGTGCCAGCAGCCCGCTCACCTCAGGGGGGGTTAATTCACCCCTCCACTTT. Translation: CASSPLTSGGVNSPLHF.

The chain recombines TRBV20-1 with TRBJ1-1; D gene unclear. The CDR3 has 10 amino acids. CDR1 is DFQATT and CDR2 is SNEGSKA in the germline V gene (reference sequence). V was trimmed by 3 bases and J by 5 bases, leaving 4 bases between them. The CDR3: CSASRTEAFF. CDR3 sequence (DNA): TGCAGTGCTAGTCGGACTGAAGCTTTCTTT.

This chain connects TRBV2 to TRBJ2-1; 11 positions agree with TRBD2. The CDR3 loop spans 14 amino acids. With 5 bases clipped from V and 9 bases from J, the junction kept 6 bases outside the gene matches. Germline CDR1 is SNHLY and CDR2 is FYNNEI. Written as DNA, the CDR3 is TGTGCCAGCAGTACACTAGCGGGAGTTAGTGAGCAGTTCTTC. Translated, it gives CASSTLAGVSEQFF.

V is TRBV5-1 and J is TRBJ2-7; 10 positions match TRBD2. V shed 0 bases and J 1 base; nucleotides not matched to a gene: 4. CDR3 length: 16 amino acids. Germline values: CDR1 SGHRS, CDR2 YFSETQ. CDR3 sequence: CASSLAASGRSYEQYF. The CDR3 DNA is TGCGCCAGCAGCTTGGCCGCTAGCGGGAGATCCTACGAGCAGTACTTC.

Here the CDR3 reads CASSEAGIGGEGEQYV. The CDR3 DNA reads TGTGCCAGCAGTGAAGCGGGTATCGGGGGGGAGGGGGAGCAGTACGTC. The chain recombines TRBV6-1 with TRBJ2-7; TRBD2 matches 8 bases. With V trimmed by 0 bases and J by 7 bases, 11 bases remained unmatched. The germline CDR1 and CDR2 sequences are MNHNS and SASEGT. This CDR3 spans 16 amino acids.

This sequence joins TRBV29-1 and TRBJ2-1, with 10 bases fitting TRBD1. The V gene end was trimmed by 7 bases and the J gene end by 6 bases; junction bases not matched to a gene: 9. CDR1 and CDR2 from the germline V gene are SQVTM and ANQGSEA. The CDR3 runs to 14 residues. For the CDR3, the DNA is TGCAGCGCCAGGGGGACAGGGGTGTTCAATGAGCAGTTCTTC. Translated, it gives CSARGTGVFNEQFF.

The rearrangement joins TRBV5-4 to TRBJ2-5, with D perhaps matching TRBD1 (6 bases). V lost 3 bases and J lost 5, with 14 bases in between. This CDR3 spans 14 amino acids. Germline V gene data show CDR1 as SGHNT and CDR2 as YYREEE (reference sequence). CDR3 region: CASSSPTGSETQYF. CDR3 DNA sequence: TGTGCCAGCAGCTCACCTACAGGGAGCGAGACCCAGTACTTC.

The chain combines TRBV6-1 with TRBJ2-7, with 9 bases identical to TRBD2. Germline values: CDR1 MNHNS, CDR2 SASEGT. The CDR3 is 14 amino acids. Trimming at V came to 5 bases and at J to 0 bases, leaving 2 bases not matched to a gene. CDR3 sequence: CASSQLAGSYEQYF. Here the CDR3 DNA reads TGTGCCAGCAGTCAACTAGCGGGCTCCTACGAGCAGTACTTC.

CDR3 nucleotide sequence: TGTGCCAGCAGCGACAGGCCTAGCAATCAGCCCCAGCATTTT. As protein: CASSDRPSNQPQHF. The chain couples TRBV6-1 to TRBJ1-5; the D gene is possibly TRBD1 (6 bases). V lost 6 bases and J lost 0, with 9 bases in between. Germline loops: CDR1 MNHNS, CDR2 SASEGT. The CDR3 is made up of 14 amino acids.

V and J are TRBV7-2 and TRBJ2-7; no reliable D call. V shed 6 bases and J shed 6 bases, with 18 bases lying between them. Germline V gene sequence: CDR1 SGHTA, CDR2 FQGNSA. The CDR3 is made up of 14 amino acids. The CDR3 DNA reads TGTGCCAGCAGTTCGAACCGGGCAGCAGCCGAGCAGTACTTC. The encoded protein is CASSSNRAAAEQYF.

The count of this clone is one. The gene calls are TRBV19 and TRBJ2-1, with 9 bases aligning to TRBD1. Germline-derived CDR1 and CDR2 are LNHDA and SQIVND (reference sequence). The V and J ends lost 7 bases and 4 bases, in that order; junction bases with no gene match: 5. The CDR3 consists of 14 residues. The CDR3 DNA reads as TGTGCCAGTATGCCGGGACAGGGATACAATGAGCAGTTCTTC. Its protein is CASMPGQGYNEQFF.

The rearrangement links TRBV5-4 to TRBJ2-3, with TRBD2 matching over 8 bases. V lost 1 base to trimming and J lost 3 bases; unmatched junction nucleotides: 10. This CDR3 has 17 residues. Germline loops: CDR1 SGHNT, CDR2 YYREEE (reference sequence). CDR3 sequence: CASSLSERGPGTDTQYF. The CDR3 DNA sequence: TGTGCCAGCAGCTTGTCGGAGCGGGGGCCGGGGACAGATACGCAGTATTTT.

The V call is TRBV2, the J call TRBJ2-3, with D maybe TRBD1 (5 bases). This CDR3 contains 11 residues. Germline loops: CDR1 SNHLY, CDR2 FYNNEI. V gave up 4 bases and J gave up 7 bases, with 6 bases separating them. In DNA, the CDR3 is TGTGCCAGCAGTGGACAGCATACGCAGTATTTT. As protein: CASSGQHTQYF.